Each of the 12 T cell receptor beta chains below was sequenced from the same sample in a study of OX40 agonist ivuxolimab in advanced cancers. The protocol was immunoSEQ multiplex PCR, while the TCRdb copy is restricted to in-frame clones and leaves out a portion. The profile shows 60,000 to 95,000 clones, roughly 87% of them singletons. This specimen consisted of CD4+ or CD8+ T cells sorted from blood, obtained in a trial of the OX40 agonist ivuxolimab. The receptors derive from an adult with an advanced solid tumor such as melanoma, head and neck, liver or kidney cancer.

A single count supports this clone. The J gene is TRBJ2-1, the V gene TRBV5-4; 8 nucleotides line up with TRBD2. Germline assignment: CDR1 SGHNT and CDR2 YYREEE (reference sequence). V was pared by 4 bases and J by 7 bases, with 7 bases of the junction left unmatched. The CDR3 totals 14 residues. This chain's CDR3 is CASSLGGGINEQFF. In nucleotides, the CDR3 is TGTGCCAGCAGCCTGGGCGGGGGGATTAATGAGCAGTTCTTC.

The CDR3 loop reads CASGLVLDRGGETQYF. The CDR3 nucleotides are TGTGCTAGTGGTTTGGTACTCGACAGGGGGGGGGAGACCCAGTACTTC. The genes are TRBV12-5 and TRBJ2-5, with 9 bases lining up with TRBD1. Germline V gene lookup returns CDR1 LGHNT and CDR2 FRNRAP. This CDR3 region has 16 residues. Unmatched junction bases numbered 7, after V lost 0 bases and J lost 5 bases. The entire variable domain, with the rest obtained from reference TRBV12-5 and TRBJ2-5, is as follows: DARVTQTPRHKVTEMGQEVTMRCQPILGHNTVFWYRQTMMQGLELLAYFRNRAPLDDSGMPKDRFSAEMPDATLATLKIQPSEPRDSAVYFCASGLVLDRGGETQYFGPGTRLLVL.

The rearrangement uses TRBV30 and TRBJ2-2; D unclear. This CDR3 region has 15 residues. Germline V CDR1 and CDR2: GTSNPN, SVGIG (reference sequence). Deletions cut 3 bases from V and 1 base from J, with 12 bases between. CDR3 region: CAWRGGRKNTGELFF. The CDR3 coding sequence is TGTGCCTGGAGGGGTGGACGGAAGAACACCGGGGAGCTGTTTTTT.

V gene TRBV12-5 combines with J gene TRBJ1-1, with 8 bases matching TRBD1. The CDR3 extends over 14 amino acids. The germline V gene encodes CDR1 LGHNT and CDR2 FRNRAP. J lost 2 bases, V lost 8 bases, and 7 bases had no gene match. Here the CDR3 reads CASRQGTRNTEAFF. The CDR3 region has the DNA TGTGCTAGTAGACAGGGGACGAGAAACACTGAAGCTTTCTTT.

This clone was seen a few times. V is TRBV7-2 and J is TRBJ2-7, with D perhaps TRBD2 (5 bases). CDR3 length: 15 residues. Germline V gene lookup returns CDR1 SGHTA and CDR2 FQGNSA. V lost 2 bases and J lost 3, with 14 bases in between. CDR3 nucleotides: TGTGCCAGCAGCTTAAGTGGCGAGGGATTCTACGAGCAGTACTTC. The encoded protein is CASSLSGEGFYEQYF.

The chain couples TRBV27 to TRBJ2-2; TRBD2 might be the D (7 bases). Germline V gene lookup returns CDR1 MNHEY and CDR2 SMNVEV (reference sequence). V was shortened by 6 bases and J by 3 bases, with 29 bases between the two germline ends. The length of the CDR3 is 20 residues. CDR3 sequence reads: CASRGLRGGGPIDYTGELFF. The CDR3 region has the DNA TGTGCCAGCAGAGGATTGCGGGGCGGGGGCCCGATAGATTACACCGGGGAGCTGTTTTTT.

The chain is built from TRBV5-4 and TRBJ1-4; TRBD1 agrees at 9 bases. Germline V gene data show CDR1 as SGHNT and CDR2 as YYREEE (reference sequence). V lost 0 bases, J lost 4 bases, and 10 bases stayed unmatched. The CDR3 loop spans 18 amino acids. The CDR3 protein is CASSLGGTGSPFNEKLFF. The CDR3 region has the DNA TGTGCCAGCAGCTTGGGTGGGACAGGGTCGCCCTTTAATGAAAAACTGTTTTTT.

V usage is TRBV30 and J usage is TRBJ2-6; tentative D call: TRBD1 (6 bases). Germline V gene lookup returns CDR1 GTSNPN and CDR2 SVGIG (reference sequence). The length of the CDR3 is 18 residues. Trimming removed 7 bases at V and 0 bases at J, with 22 bases between. DNA for the CDR3: TGTGCCTACTCCAAAGGGGGTTTGTCCTTCTCTGGGGCCAACGTCCTGACTTTC. It encodes CAYSKGGLSFSGANVLTF. Filled out from reference TRBV30 and TRBJ2-6, the complete variable domain reads SQTIHQWPATLVQPVGSPLSLECTVEGTSNPNLYWYRQAAGRGLQLLFYSVGIGQISSEVPQNLSASRPQDRQFILSSKKLLLSDSGFYLCAYSKGGLSFSGANVLTFGAGSRLTVL.

The chain is built from TRBV6-4 and TRBJ1-5; 7 bases agree with TRBD1. CDR1 and CDR2 (germline): MRHNA, SNTAGT. This CDR3 region has 13 residues. The V segment lost 8 bases and the J segment 4 bases; nucleotides outside the gene matches: 5. Here the CDR3 DNA reads TGTGCCAGCTCGGGACAGCCAAATCAGCCCCAGCATTTT. Amino acids: CASSGQPNQPQHF.

J is TRBJ2-3 and V is TRBV18; 11 nucleotides match TRBD2. With 3 bases clipped from V and 3 bases from J, the junction kept 2 bases outside the gene matches. The CDR3 covers 15 residues. Per germline, CDR1 KGHSH and CDR2 LQKENI. The CDR3 DNA is TGTGCCAGCTCACCTAGCGGGGGGGCAACAGATACGCAGTATTTT. It is translated as CASSPSGGATDTQYF.

V gene TRBV28 combines with J gene TRBJ1-2; 9 bases align to TRBD1. Germline CDR1 MDHEN, CDR2 SYDVKM. V was clipped by 4 bases and J by 7 bases; unmatched bases: 16. CDR3 length: 17 amino acids. The CDR3 spells CASSSGNTGGTHAGYTF. CDR3 in DNA: TGTGCCAGCAGTTCGGGGAACACAGGGGGCACACACGCTGGCTACACCTTC.

The chain links TRBV7-9 to TRBJ1-4; 12 bases match TRBD1. Germline V gene lookup returns CDR1 SEHNR and CDR2 FQNEAQ (reference sequence). CDR3 size: 16 residues. V gave up 1 base and J gave up 7 bases; unmatched junction bases: 4. CDR3 protein: CASSLEGQGAPEKLFF. CDR3 DNA sequence: TGTGCCAGCAGCTTAGAGGGACAGGGGGCGCCTGAAAAACTGTTTTTT.